This TCR beta chain was identified in a study of CDR3 diversity in severe acne. TCRdb reprocessed the PCR reads via MiXCR and lists one record per CDR3 protein. The sample lists over 70,000 distinct CDR3 sequences; 50% to 65% were seen once. The CDR3 is 17 amino acids. V lost 2 bases and J lost 4; bases outside the gene matches: 8. Germline V gives CDR1 MNHEY, CDR2 SVGAGI. The sample consisted of blood. This sequence joins TRBV6-5 and TRBJ2-7; 13 bases align to TRBD2. The TCR comes from a male donor in good health, without acne. The CDR3 region has the DNA TGTGCCAGCAGTTACGGGGTGGGACTAGCGGGGTCGTACGAGCAGTACTTC. Protein product: CASSYGVGLAGSYEQYF.